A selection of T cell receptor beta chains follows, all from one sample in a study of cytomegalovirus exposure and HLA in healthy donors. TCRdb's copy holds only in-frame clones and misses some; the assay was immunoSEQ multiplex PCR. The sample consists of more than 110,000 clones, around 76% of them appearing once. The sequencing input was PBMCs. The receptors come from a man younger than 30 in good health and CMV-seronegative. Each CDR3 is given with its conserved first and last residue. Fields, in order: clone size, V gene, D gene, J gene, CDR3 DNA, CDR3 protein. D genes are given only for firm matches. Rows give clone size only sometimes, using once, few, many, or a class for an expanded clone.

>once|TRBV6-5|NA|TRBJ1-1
TGTGCCAGCAGTTACGGGGGCAGGGTTCGCGACACTGAAGCTTTCTTT
CASSYGGRVRDTEAFF
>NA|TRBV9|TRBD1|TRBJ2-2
TGTGCCAGCAGCGGGACAGGGGCTAGGCTAAACACCGGGGAGCTGTTTTTT
CASSGTGARLNTGELFF
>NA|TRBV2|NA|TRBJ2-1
TGTGCCAGCAGTGAAGGCTACGATGAGCAGTTCTTC
CASSEGYDEQFF
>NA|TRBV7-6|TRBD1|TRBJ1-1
TGTGCCAGCAGCTCCTCAGGGGGCCTTAACACTGAAGCTTTCTTT
CASSSSGGLNTEAFF
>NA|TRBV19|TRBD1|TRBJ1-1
TGTGCCAGTAGTTCCTGGACAGGGTATCGACAGCTCGGAATGAACACTGAAGCTTTCTTT
CASSSWTGYRQLGMNTEAFF
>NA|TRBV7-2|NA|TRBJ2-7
TGTGCCAGCAGCTTAAGCACCTCCTCCTACGAGCAGTACTTC
CASSLSTSSYEQYF
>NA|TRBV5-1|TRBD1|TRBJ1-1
TGCGCCAGCAGCTGGGGACAGATGAACACTGAAGCTTTCTTT
CASSWGQMNTEAFF
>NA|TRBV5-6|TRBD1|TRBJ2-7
TGTGCCAGCAGCCTGGGACAGTCTTTCTCCTACGAGCAGTACTTC
CASSLGQSFSYEQYF
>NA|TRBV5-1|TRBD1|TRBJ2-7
TGCGCCAGCAGCTGGGACAGACTCTACGAGCAGTACTTC
CASSWDRLYEQYF
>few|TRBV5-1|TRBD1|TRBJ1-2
TGCGCCAGCAGCTTGGCTCAGGGGGCGTATGGCTACACCTTC
CASSLAQGAYGYTF
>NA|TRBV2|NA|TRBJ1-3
TGTGCCAGCAGTGGCGGACTTAGCTCTGGAAACACCATATATTTT
CASSGGLSSGNTIYF
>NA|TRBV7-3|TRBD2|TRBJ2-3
TGTGCCAGCAGCTTAGGCCCCCGAACTAGCGGGAGTACAGATACGCAGTATTTT
CASSLGPRTSGSTDTQYF
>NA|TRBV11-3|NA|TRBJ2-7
TGTGCCAGCAGCCCTGACAGGTACCCCTACGAGCAGTACTTC
CASSPDRYPYEQYF
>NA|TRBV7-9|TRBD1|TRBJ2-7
TGTGCCAGCAGTCACTCCGGGACAGGCCAAATTGCGGGTCTATACGAGCAGTACTTC
CASSHSGTGQIAGLYEQYF
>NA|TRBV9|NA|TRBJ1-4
TGTGCCAGCAGCGTAGTGGGGGGGGAACTGTTTTTT
CASSVVGGELFF
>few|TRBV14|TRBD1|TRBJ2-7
TGTGCCAGCAGCCTTAGTTTACCGGGACAGGGACCCTACGAGCAGTACTTC
CASSLSLPGQGPYEQYF
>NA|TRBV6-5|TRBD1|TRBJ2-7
TGTGCCAGCAGTCACGTGGGGACAGGGGACTACGAGCAGTACTTC
CASSHVGTGDYEQYF
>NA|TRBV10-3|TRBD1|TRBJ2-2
TGTGCCATCAGTGACCCGGGACAGGGAAGGAAGAGGGACACCGGGGAGCTGTTTTTT
CAISDPGQGRKRDTGELFF
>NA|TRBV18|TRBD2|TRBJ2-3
TGTGCCAGCTCACCCGCCGGGACTAATACGCAGTATTTT
CASSPAGTNTQYF
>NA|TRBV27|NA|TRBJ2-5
TGTGCCAGCAGTCTGTTCGGGGTAGCTCAAGAGACCCAGTACTTC
CASSLFGVAQETQYF
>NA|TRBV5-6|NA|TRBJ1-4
TGTGCCAGCAGCCCCTTACAGGGATTGGGGATTAATGAAAAACTGTTTTTT
CASSPLQGLGINEKLFF
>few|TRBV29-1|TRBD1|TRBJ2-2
TGCAGCGTTGGGGCAGGGGGGAACACCGGGGAGCTGTTTTTT
CSVGAGGNTGELFF
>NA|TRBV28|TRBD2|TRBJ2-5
TGTGCCAGCAGTCCGACTAGCGGGAGTTTGGAGACCCAGTACTTC
CASSPTSGSLETQYF
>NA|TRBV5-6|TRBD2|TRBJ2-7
TGTGCCAGCAGCTTGGAGGTAGCGGGAGCTGGCGAGCAGTACTTC
CASSLEVAGAGEQYF
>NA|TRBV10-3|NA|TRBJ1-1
TGTGCCATCAGTGACAGAGGGATTGACCGCACTGAAGCTTTCTTT
CAISDRGIDRTEAFF
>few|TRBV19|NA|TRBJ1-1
TGTGCCAGTAGTATGGGCCCGGGGGGGAACACTGAAGCTTTCTTT
CASSMGPGGNTEAFF
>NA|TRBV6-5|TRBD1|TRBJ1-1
TGTGCCAGCAGTTGGGACAGGGGGAACACTGAAGCTTTCTTT
CASSWDRGNTEAFF
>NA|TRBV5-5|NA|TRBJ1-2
TGTGCCAGCAGCTTAACAGTCTATGGCTACACCTTC
CASSLTVYGYTF
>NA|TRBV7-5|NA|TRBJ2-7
TGTGTCAGAAGCTTGGAATCCAGGGGAGCGTTTAACCGGGAGCAGTACTTC
CVRSLESRGAFNREQYF
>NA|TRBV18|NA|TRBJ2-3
TGTGCCAGCTCACGAAGCCCCACAGGGACAGATACGCAGTATTTT
CASSRSPTGTDTQYF
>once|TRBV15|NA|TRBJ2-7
TGTGCCACCGGCAGGGGAGGTGACTCCTACGAGCAGTACTTC
CATGRGGDSYEQYF
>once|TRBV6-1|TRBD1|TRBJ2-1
TGTGCCAGCAGCCCGGACAGGGCATCCAACAATGAGCAGTTCTTC
CASSPDRASNNEQFF
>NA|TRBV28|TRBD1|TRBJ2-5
TGTGCCAGCAGTCTCGCCGGGACAGGGGGAGAGACCCAGTACTTC
CASSLAGTGGETQYF
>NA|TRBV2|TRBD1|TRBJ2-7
TGTGCCAGCAGAACAGGGGGCTCCCCCTACGAGCAGTACTTC
CASRTGGSPYEQYF
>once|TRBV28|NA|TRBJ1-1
TGTGCCAGCAGTTTAGCTGGGGAGGGTTTGACCACTGAAGCTTTCTTT
CASSLAGEGLTTEAFF
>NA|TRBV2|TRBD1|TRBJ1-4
TGTGCCAGCAGACGACAGGGTAGGGAAAAACTGTTTTTT
CASRRQGREKLFF
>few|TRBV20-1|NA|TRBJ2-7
TGCAGTGCTAGAGCAGGCTACGAGCAGTACTTC
CSARAGYEQYF
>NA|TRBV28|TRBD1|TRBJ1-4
TGTGCCAGCAGTGCCGGGACAGGGACAACTAATGAAAAACTGTTTTTT
CASSAGTGTTNEKLFF
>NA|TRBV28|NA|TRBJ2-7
TGTGCCAGCAGTTCCCCGGGACTGTCCTACGAGCAGTACTTC
CASSSPGLSYEQYF
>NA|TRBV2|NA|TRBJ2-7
TGTGCCAGCAGTCTCGGGACATTCTCCTACGAGCAGTACTTC
CASSLGTFSYEQYF